This is a list of T cell receptor beta chains from one sample in a study of blood T cell repertoires in COVID-19. The table came from immunoSEQ multiplex PCR; TCRdb's copy has only in-frame clones and leaves some out. The sample yields 350,000 to 450,000 clones, about 90% seen once. Sequenced input: peripheral blood. Every receptor here comes from a woman aged 55-69 years with COVID-19, enrolled during active disease. The CDR3 runs from the conserved cysteine through the conserved F or W. Each record gives: J gene, V gene, D gene, CDR3 protein, CDR3 DNA. The D gene is left open where the match is weak.

j_call: TRBJ1-2; v_call: TRBV19; d_call: NA; cdr3_aa: CASSDARGRYGYTF; cdr3_nt: TGTGCCAGTAGTGATGCCAGGGGCCGGTATGGCTACACCTTC
j_call: TRBJ1-1; v_call: TRBV6-1; d_call: NA; cdr3_aa: CASSELLGTYEDTEAFF; cdr3_nt: TGTGCCAGCAGTGAATTATTGGGGACTTATGAAGACACTGAAGCTTTCTTT
j_call: TRBJ1-1; v_call: TRBV19; d_call: NA; cdr3_aa: CASSISSPGNTEAFF; cdr3_nt: TGTGCCAGTAGTATAAGTAGCCCGGGGAACACTGAAGCTTTCTTT
j_call: TRBJ1-4; v_call: TRBV27; d_call: NA; cdr3_aa: CASSHHDSEKLFF; cdr3_nt: TGTGCCAGCAGCCACCATGACAGTGAAAAACTGTTTTTT
j_call: TRBJ2-4; v_call: TRBV6-6; d_call: TRBD2; cdr3_aa: CASSPLAGGPLDKNIQYF; cdr3_nt: TGTGCCAGCAGTCCACTAGCGGGGGGGCCCCTCGACAAAAACATTCAGTACTTC
j_call: TRBJ2-4; v_call: TRBV7-2; d_call: NA; cdr3_aa: CASSPRVETRGIQYF; cdr3_nt: TGTGCCAGCAGCCCCCGAGTCGAGACCCGCGGCATTCAGTACTTC
j_call: TRBJ2-7; v_call: TRBV6-6; d_call: NA; cdr3_aa: CASRSLDYEQYF; cdr3_nt: TGTGCCAGCAGATCCTTAGACTACGAGCAGTACTTC
j_call: TRBJ1-1; v_call: TRBV5-1; d_call: NA; cdr3_aa: CASSSKGGTEAFF; cdr3_nt: TGCGCCAGCAGCTCGAAAGGGGGCACTGAAGCTTTCTTT
j_call: TRBJ1-2; v_call: TRBV28; d_call: TRBD1; cdr3_aa: CASSQGQGRPNYGYTF; cdr3_nt: TGTGCCAGCAGTCAGGGACAGGGCAGGCCTAACTATGGCTACACCTTC
j_call: TRBJ2-4; v_call: TRBV6-1; d_call: NA; cdr3_aa: CASSERGGWENIQYF; cdr3_nt: TGTGCCAGCAGTGAAAGGGGGGGCTGGGAAAACATTCAGTACTTC
j_call: TRBJ1-1; v_call: TRBV11-3; d_call: NA; cdr3_aa: CASSEAENTEAFF; cdr3_nt: TGTGCCAGCAGCGAGGCGGAGAACACTGAAGCTTTCTTT
j_call: TRBJ2-5; v_call: TRBV12-3/TRBV12-4; d_call: TRBD2; cdr3_aa: CASSFGGRGAQYF; cdr3_nt: TGTGCCAGCAGTTTCGGCGGGAGGGGGGCCCAGTACTTC
j_call: TRBJ1-1; v_call: TRBV27; d_call: NA; cdr3_aa: CASRHGDMVRTEAFF; cdr3_nt: TGTGCCAGCAGACACGGGGATATGGTGCGCACTGAAGCTTTCTTT
j_call: TRBJ1-2; v_call: TRBV9; d_call: NA; cdr3_aa: CASSASPDTYGYTF; cdr3_nt: TGTGCCAGCAGCGCATCCCCAGACACCTATGGCTACACCTTC